This TCR beta chain was recorded in a study of PD-1 blockade in classical Hodgkin lymphoma. Study observations and caveats: The study found that TCR diversity rose significantly by C4D1 in CD4+ but not CD8+ cells.

As regards this clone: Its target is unknown.

Profiled with immunoSEQ multiplex PCR; TCRdb holds only in-frame clones, not every one. The sample has fewer than 100,000 clones, about 92% seen once. The CDR3 is 13 amino acids. Germline V gene lookup returns CDR1 LNHNV and CDR2 YYDKDF (reference sequence). Trimming pared 3 bases from V and 2 bases from J, leaving 7 bases between. Time point of the sample: cycle 4 day 1 (C4D1), after 6 weeks of nivolumab. Relapse was seen in all patients after autologous stem cell transplantation, and brentuximab vedotin exposure was variable. V gene TRBV15 combines with J gene TRBJ2-5, with D perhaps matching TRBD1 (6 bases). The sample in question was peripheral blood mononuclear cells (PBMCs), obtained before the fourth cycle of nivolumab. This TCR was recovered from a human donor with classical Hodgkin lymphoma. CDR3 nucleotide sequence: TGTGCCACCAGCAGCACAGGGCAAGAGACCCAGTACTTC. It specifies CATSSTGQETQYF.